The 27 T cell receptor beta chains listed next were all sequenced from one sample in a study of cytomegalovirus exposure and HLA in healthy donors. PCR was performed using 60 Vbeta and 13 Jbeta primers. Generated by immunoSEQ multiplex PCR, the TCRdb table keeps only in-frame clones and is missing some. The sample records approximately 180,000 clones, about two thirds being singletons. The sequencing sample was made of PBMCs. Receptor source: a human donor in good health.

The chain couples TRBV28 to TRBJ1-2; TRBD1 is a possible D gene (6 bases). CDR1 MDHEN and CDR2 SYDVKM come from the germline V gene. This CDR3 comprises 13 residues. V shed 11 bases and J shed 1 base, with 14 bases lying between them. The CDR3 sequence is CAVRGWVNYGYTF. In nucleotides, the CDR3 is TGTGCCGTAAGGGGGTGGGTTAACTATGGCTACACCTTC.

The gene calls are TRBV10-3 and TRBJ1-1; 8 positions agree with TRBD1. Per germline, CDR1 ENHRY and CDR2 SYGVKD. The CDR3 is 14 amino acids. Trimming cost V 4 bases and J 5 bases; bases outside gene matches: 6. CDR3 in amino acids: CAISAKTGETEAFF. For the CDR3, the DNA is TGTGCCATCAGTGCCAAGACAGGGGAAACTGAAGCTTTCTTT.

The V call is TRBV2, the J call TRBJ1-1; unclear D gene. V was cut by 1 base and J by 6 bases, with 18 bases left in between. The germline V gene has CDR1 SNHLY and CDR2 FYNNEI. The CDR3 contains 16 residues. The CDR3 spells CASSEEDGRFGAEAFF. The CDR3, as DNA: TGTGCCAGCAGTGAAGAGGACGGGAGGTTTGGCGCTGAAGCTTTCTTT. The full variable domain, with the rest looked up from reference TRBV2 and TRBJ1-1, is EPEVTQTPSHQVTQMGQEVILRCVPISNHLYFYWYRQILGQKVEFLVSFYNNEISEKSEIFDDQFSVERPDGSNFTLKIRSTKLEDSAMYFCASSEEDGRFGAEAFFGQGTRLTVV.

This clone was counted a few times. The rearrangement uses TRBV7-8 and TRBJ1-1; TRBD1 matches at 11 bases. Germline V gene sequence: CDR1 SGHVS, CDR2 FQNEAQ. The CDR3 extends over 14 amino acids. V shed 3 bases, J shed 9 bases, and the junction held 6 bases outside the gene matches. CDR3: CASSFSGQGVQAFF. The CDR3 DNA reads TGTGCCAGCAGCTTTTCGGGACAGGGGGTGCAAGCTTTCTTT.

The chain has TRBV5-4 and TRBJ2-3; possible D gene TRBD1, 6 bases. V lost 3 bases and J lost 1, with 12 bases in between. There are 15 residues in the CDR3. The V gene's germline CDR1 is SGHNT and CDR2 YYREEE (reference sequence). CDR3 DNA: TGTGCCAGCAGCTCAGGGGTTTTCGGCACAGATACGCAGTATTTT. It yields the protein CASSSGVFGTDTQYF.

The chain joins TRBV9 to TRBJ1-2; 9 positions agree with TRBD1. The V segment lost 2 bases and the J segment 6 bases; nucleotides outside the gene matches: 11. Germline V CDR1 and CDR2: SGDLS, YYNGEE. The length of the CDR3 is 16 residues. The CDR3 loop reads CASSVPANRGHHGYTF. CDR3 nucleotides: TGTGCCAGCAGCGTCCCCGCAAACAGGGGGCATCATGGCTACACCTTC.

This clone was recorded once. The rearrangement links TRBV27 to TRBJ2-6; possible D gene TRBD2, 6 bases. The CDR3 length is 17 residues. Germline V lookup: CDR1 MNHEY, CDR2 SMNVEV (reference sequence). V lost 6 bases, J lost 0 bases, and 15 bases lay in between. The CDR3 spells CASSNDAGNSGANVLTF. In DNA, the CDR3 is TGTGCCAGCAGCAATGACGCGGGAAACTCTGGGGCCAACGTCCTGACTTTC.

This clone was picked up a small number of times. This rearrangement joins TRBV18 to TRBJ1-4, with D possibly matching TRBD1 (5 bases). The CDR3 consists of 16 residues. Per germline, CDR1 KGHSH and CDR2 LQKENI. The V and J ends lost 4 bases and 0 bases respectively, with 12 bases between them. The CDR3 region has the DNA TGTGCCAGCTCACTTGACAGTTTATCAACTAATGAAAAACTGTTTTTT. Amino acid sequence: CASSLDSLSTNEKLFF. The whole variable domain, remainder taken from reference TRBV18 and TRBJ1-4, is NAGVMQNPRHLVRRRGQEARLRCSPMKGHSHVYWYRQLPEEGLKFMVYLQKENIIDESGMPKERFSAEFPKEGPSILRIQQVVRGDSAAYFCASSLDSLSTNEKLFFGSGTQLSVL.

The DNA of the CDR3 is TGCGCCAGCAGCCAAGAAGGGGGCCGATTCACTGAAGCTTTCTTT. Translation: CASSQEGGRFTEAFF. V gene TRBV4-3 combines with J gene TRBJ1-1, with TRBD1 identical over 7 bases. Germline assignment: CDR1 LGHNA and CDR2 YSLEER. The J segment lost 4 bases and the V segment lost 0 bases, leaving 5 bases of the junction unmatched. The CDR3 loop spans 15 amino acids.

This chain joins TRBV7-2 and TRBJ1-2; 7 bases match TRBD1. Germline CDR1 is SGHTA and CDR2 is FQGNSA. Trimming removed 4 bases from V and 4 bases from J; junction bases left unmatched: 9. This CDR3 has 15 amino acids. The CDR3 region is CASSSGSAGGYGYTF. The CDR3 region has the DNA TGTGCCAGCAGCTCAGGGTCGGCAGGGGGCTATGGCTACACCTTC.

CDR3: CASRGWDRDSPLHF. In nucleotides, the CDR3 is TGTGCCAGCAGGGGGTGGGACAGGGATTCACCCCTCCACTTT. The gene calls are TRBV2 and TRBJ1-6; 9 bases are a match to TRBD1. CDR1 is SNHLY and CDR2 is FYNNEI in the germline V gene. The CDR3 is 14 amino acids. J gave up 8 bases and V 6 bases, and 5 bases lay outside the gene matches. The entire variable domain, with the rest obtained from reference TRBV2 and TRBJ1-6, is as follows: EPEVTQTPSHQVTQMGQEVILRCVPISNHLYFYWYRQILGQKVEFLVSFYNNEISEKSEIFDDQFSVERPDGSNFTLKIRSTKLEDSAMYFCASRGWDRDSPLHFGNGTRLTVT.

The V and J genes are TRBV7-9 and TRBJ1-4; 7 positions agree with TRBD1. V lost 5 bases, J lost 2 bases, and 8 bases stayed unmatched. The CDR3 loop spans 16 amino acids. Germline V lookup: CDR1 SEHNR, CDR2 FQNEAQ (reference sequence). CDR3 protein: CASSPGTAVTNEKLFF. The CDR3 bases are TGTGCCAGCAGCCCCGGGACAGCTGTCACTAATGAAAAACTGTTTTTT.

As for this clone: One end of the junction does not line up with germline, which may come from a read error. This chain uses TRBV7-9 with TRBJ1-2; maybe TRBD1 (5 bases). Germline CDR1 reads SEHNR; CDR2 reads FQNEAQ (reference sequence). The CDR3 covers 16 residues. In DNA form, the CDR3 reads TGTTCCAGCAGCTTAGTGGGGCAGCGAAATAACTATGGCTACACCTTC. Encoded protein: CSSSLVGQRNNYGYTF.

V is TRBV27 and J is TRBJ1-1; D uncertain. The V gene's germline CDR1 is MNHEY and CDR2 SMNVEV (reference sequence). The V gene lost 3 bases and the J gene lost 1 base, with 3 bases spanning the gap. The CDR3 extends over 12 amino acids. CDR3: CASSFGNTEAFF. DNA of the CDR3: TGTGCCAGCAGTTTCGGGAACACTGAAGCTTTCTTT.

J is TRBJ2-5 and V is TRBV7-9; TRBD2 aligns across 10 bases. Germline values: CDR1 SEHNR, CDR2 FQNEAQ (reference sequence). CDR3 length equals 16 residues. The J segment lost 2 bases and the V segment lost 2 bases, leaving 5 bases of the junction unmatched. The CDR3: CASSLYSGGTQETQYF. DNA of the CDR3: TGTGCCAGCAGCTTATATAGCGGGGGGACACAAGAGACCCAGTACTTC.

The V gene is TRBV7-2, the J gene TRBJ1-2; D is undetermined. CDR1 and CDR2 (germline): SGHTA, FQGNSA. Deletions cut 5 bases from V and 2 bases from J, with 15 bases between. CDR3 length equals 15 residues. The CDR3 DNA is TGTGCCAGCAGCCCAGGAGGCAGGCGAAACTATGGCTACACCTTC. Amino acids: CASSPGGRRNYGYTF.

This clone was seen a single time. The V and J genes are TRBV2 and TRBJ1-1, with TRBD1 identical over 8 bases. This CDR3 is built from 12 residues. The V gene end was trimmed by 8 bases and the J gene end by 2 bases; junction bases not matched to a gene: 1. Germline-derived CDR1 and CDR2 are SNHLY and FYNNEI. CDR3 protein: CASGQGNTEAFF. The CDR3 coding sequence is TGTGCCAGCGGACAGGGAAACACTGAAGCTTTCTTT.

This sequence joins TRBV30 and TRBJ2-7; D is unclear. Deletions cut 3 bases from V and 3 bases from J, with 15 bases between. The CDR3 is 14 amino acids. Germline-derived CDR1 and CDR2 are GTSNPN and SVGIG (reference sequence). Here the CDR3 DNA reads TGTGCCTGGAGCATGGCGTCAGGATTCTACGAGCAGTACTTC. This translates into CAWSMASGFYEQYF.

The CDR3 loop is CASSPPGGLFTEAFF. DNA of the CDR3: TGTGCCAGCAGTCCACCAGGGGGCCTATTCACTGAAGCTTTCTTT. J is TRBJ1-1 and V is TRBV27, with 8 bases fitting TRBD1. Trimming removed 5 bases from V and 4 bases from J; junction bases left unmatched: 9. The length of the CDR3 is 15 residues. Germline CDR1 is MNHEY and CDR2 is SMNVEV (reference sequence).

V is TRBV29-1 and J is TRBJ2-7, with 7 bases matching TRBD1. CDR3 length equals 14 residues. CDR1 is SQVTM and CDR2 is ANQGSEA in the germline V gene. V gave up 2 bases and J gave up 1 base; unmatched junction bases: 5. The CDR3 sequence: CSVEIGGQSYEQYF. The CDR3 DNA sequence: TGCAGCGTTGAAATAGGGGGACAGTCCTACGAGCAGTACTTC.

The gene calls are TRBV6-5 and TRBJ1-1, with TRBD1 as a possible D gene (5 bases). Trimming pared 5 bases from V and 1 base from J, leaving 8 bases between. The germline CDR1 and CDR2 sequences are MNHEY and SVGAGI. CDR3 size: 13 residues. The CDR3 coding sequence is TGTGCCAGCAGTGGACACCAGAACACTGAAGCTTTCTTT. Translated, it gives CASSGHQNTEAFF.

The chain carries TRBV15 and TRBJ1-6, with a weak D call TRBD1 (5 bases). Germline assignment: CDR1 LNHNV and CDR2 YYDKDF (reference sequence). V was cut by 1 base and J by 8 bases, with 21 bases left in between. There are 18 residues in the CDR3. CDR3 protein: CATSRAPHGGGTDSPLHF. In DNA, the CDR3 is TGTGCCACCAGCAGAGCCCCGCATGGGGGAGGGACGGATTCACCCCTCCACTTT.

The rearrangement joins TRBV18 to TRBJ2-7; no firm D call. CDR1 is KGHSH and CDR2 is LQKENI in the germline V gene. V lost 1 base and J lost 6, with 10 bases in between. The CDR3 has 13 residues. The CDR3 DNA reads TGTGCCAGCTCACCACAGGATTCGGGCGAGCAGTACTTC. This gives the protein CASSPQDSGEQYF.

The V call is TRBV19, the J call TRBJ1-2; TRBD1 matches at 8 bases. With V trimmed by 3 bases and J by 4 bases, 4 bases remained unmatched. Germline V gene data show CDR1 as LNHDA and CDR2 as SQIVND (reference sequence). The CDR3 spans 14 residues. DNA for the CDR3: TGTGCCAGTAGTATCCGACAGGGGCTCTATGGCTACACCTTC. It specifies CASSIRQGLYGYTF.

This chain uses TRBV15 with TRBJ1-2; possible D gene TRBD1, 5 bases. V lost 0 bases to trimming and J lost 4 bases, with 9 bases between them. Germline V gene sequence: CDR1 LNHNV, CDR2 YYDKDF (reference sequence). The CDR3 runs to 14 residues. The chain's CDR3 is CATSREQTAYGYTF. The CDR3 DNA reads as TGTGCCACCAGCAGAGAACAGACAGCCTATGGCTACACCTTC.

V gene TRBV7-3 combines with J gene TRBJ1-2; 8 bases agree with TRBD1. The CDR3 length is 14 residues. V lost 5 bases, J lost 6 bases, and 8 bases stayed unmatched. Germline V lookup: CDR1 SGHTA, CDR2 FQGTGA. CDR3 coding DNA: TGTGCCAGCAGCCCCCGGACAGGGACGCATGGCTACACCTTC. This sequence encodes CASSPRTGTHGYTF.

This clone was counted between two and nine times. J is TRBJ2-3 and V is TRBV18; 8 nucleotides match TRBD1. The germline CDR1 and CDR2 sequences are KGHSH and LQKENI. The CDR3 extends over 11 amino acids. J lost 9 bases, V lost 6 bases, and 2 bases had no gene match. The CDR3 DNA reads as TGTGCCAGCTCCTCAGGGGGCACGCAGTATTTT. This sequence encodes CASSSGGTQYF.